This paragraph covers one T cell receptor (beta chain) sequence. CDR1 MDHEN and CDR2 SYDVKM come from the germline V gene. There are 14 residues in the CDR3. Trimming pared 8 bases from V and 4 bases from J, leaving 14 bases between. This sample was included in a study of sequential checkpoint blockade in melanoma. Repertoires were generated with immunoSEQ multiplex PCR, while TCRdb's copy carries only in-frame clones and drops some. Counted here are approximately 6,300 clones, about half occurring once; the ten biggest clones make up over 40%. Treatment in this sample: randomized to nivolumab then ipilimumab (arm A) or the reverse (arm B).

V is TRBV28 and J is TRBJ1-4; a possible D gene is TRBD1 (5 bases). The sample was CD8+ T cells sorted from blood (inferred from file names), taken from a patient given nivolumab and ipilimumab in sequence. The sequence was obtained from a human donor with melanoma. Written as DNA, the CDR3 is TGTGCCAGCGGCCAGGGCCCTATTAATGAAAAACTGTTTTTT. This gives the protein CASGQGPINEKLFF.